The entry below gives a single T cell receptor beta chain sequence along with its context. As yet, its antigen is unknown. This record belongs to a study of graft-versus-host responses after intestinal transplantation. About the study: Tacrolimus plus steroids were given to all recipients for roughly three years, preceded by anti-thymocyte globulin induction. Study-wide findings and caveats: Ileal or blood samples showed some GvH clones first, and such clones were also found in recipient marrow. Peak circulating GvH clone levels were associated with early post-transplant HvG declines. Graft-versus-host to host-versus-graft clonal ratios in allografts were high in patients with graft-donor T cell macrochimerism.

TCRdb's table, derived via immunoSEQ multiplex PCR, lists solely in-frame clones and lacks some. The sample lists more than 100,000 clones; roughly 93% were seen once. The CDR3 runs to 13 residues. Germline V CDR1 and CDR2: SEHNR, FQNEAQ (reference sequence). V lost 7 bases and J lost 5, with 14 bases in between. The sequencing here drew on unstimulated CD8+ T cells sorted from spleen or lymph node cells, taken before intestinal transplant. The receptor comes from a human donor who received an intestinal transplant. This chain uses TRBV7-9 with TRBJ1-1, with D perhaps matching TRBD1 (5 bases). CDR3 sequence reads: CASIPTGGTEAFF. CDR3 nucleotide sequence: TGTGCCAGCATCCCTACCGGGGGAACTGAAGCTTTCTTT.